These 18 T cell receptor beta chains originate from one sample sequenced in a study of blood T cell repertoires in COVID-19. Using immunoSEQ multiplex PCR, the repertoire was profiled, and TCRdb retains in-frame clones only, with some absent. In the table there are approximately 180,000 clones, about 72% of which are singletons. The sequenced sample was PBMCs or T cells enriched from blood (not recorded which). These receptor sequences come from a woman aged 50 to 65 who had recovered from COVID-19.

The rearrangement uses TRBV6-5 and TRBJ2-1, with 8 positions matching TRBD1. The CDR3 consists of 12 residues. The J segment lost 14 bases and the V segment lost 7 bases, leaving 10 bases of the junction unmatched. CDR1 and CDR2 (germline): MNHEY, SVGAGI. The CDR3 nucleotides are TGTGCCAGCACCCTTCTGGGACAGGCCGAGTTCTTC. Translation: CASTLLGQAEFF.

The sample holds one count of this clone. The CDR3 region is CATALGGTSGYEQYF. In DNA form, the CDR3 reads TGTGCCACCGCCCTCGGGGGGACTAGCGGATACGAGCAGTACTTC. The J gene is TRBJ2-7, the V gene TRBV27, with TRBD2 matching 11 bases. V shed 10 bases and J 4 bases; nucleotides not matched to a gene: 12. The CDR3 loop spans 15 amino acids. Per the germline V gene, CDR1 is MNHEY and CDR2 is SMNVEV (reference sequence).

The V gene is TRBV19, the J gene TRBJ2-2; maybe TRBD2 (6 bases). Germline V gene sequence: CDR1 LNHDA, CDR2 SQIVND (reference sequence). The CDR3 is 17 residues long. V was shortened by 3 bases and J by 0 bases, with 14 bases between the two germline ends. The CDR3 spells CASSMGSAGTNTGELFF. In nucleotides, the CDR3 is TGTGCCAGTAGTATGGGGTCGGCGGGAACGAACACCGGGGAGCTGTTTTTT.

The rearrangement joins TRBV5-6 to TRBJ1-5; D call uncertain. Germline V gives CDR1 SGHDT, CDR2 YYEEEE. The CDR3 loop spans 15 amino acids. Trimming left V 2 bases short and J 0 bases short, with 9 bases between. The CDR3 DNA is TGTGCCAGCAGCTTAAGAGGTTATAGCAATCAGCCCCAGCATTTT. It specifies CASSLRGYSNQPQHF.

The rearrangement uses TRBV5-6 and TRBJ2-1; TRBD2 agrees at 10 bases. V was clipped by 4 bases and J by 0 bases; unmatched bases: 4. The CDR3 runs 16 residues. Germline V lookup: CDR1 SGHDT, CDR2 YYEEEE. CDR3 protein: CASSATSGPSYNEQFF. The CDR3 DNA is TGTGCCAGCAGCGCGACTAGCGGGCCCTCCTACAATGAGCAGTTCTTC.

This clone was counted a single time. The chain combines TRBV7-9 with TRBJ2-3; a possible D gene is TRBD2 (6 bases). The CDR3 is 16 amino acids. The V and J ends lost 4 bases and 1 base respectively, with 15 bases between them. Per the germline V gene, CDR1 is SEHNR and CDR2 is FQNEAQ (reference sequence). The CDR3 here is CASSYASGGGTDTQYF. Written as DNA, the CDR3 is TGTGCCAGCAGCTATGCGTCGGGCGGGGGCACAGATACGCAGTATTTT.

The gene calls are TRBV6-4 and TRBJ2-2, with 12 bases matching TRBD2. The CDR3 has 18 amino acids. Germline trimming cut 3 bases from V and 4 bases from J; bases unmatched to any gene: 9. The germline V gene has CDR1 MRHNA and CDR2 SNTAGT. The CDR3 sequence is CASSEETSGRLGTGELFF. The CDR3 DNA sequence: TGTGCCAGCAGTGAAGAGACTAGCGGGAGACTAGGCACCGGGGAGCTGTTTTTT.

This clone appeared a single time. The chain uses TRBV6-6 and TRBJ1-3; 7 bases fit TRBD1. V gave up 8 bases and J gave up 2 bases; unmatched junction bases: 6. Per the germline V gene, CDR1 is MNHNY and CDR2 is SVGAGI (reference sequence). The CDR3 is 14 residues long. This chain's CDR3 is CASQRGQPGNTIYF. The DNA for the CDR3 is TGTGCCAGCCAAAGGGGACAGCCTGGAAACACCATATATTTT.

V gene TRBV19 combines with J gene TRBJ2-2; 11 nucleotides line up with TRBD1. V shed 7 bases, J shed 5 bases, and the junction held 9 bases outside the gene matches. This CDR3 is 16 amino acids long. CDR1 and CDR2 (germline): LNHDA, SQIVND (reference sequence). The CDR3 region is CASTWTGGRGTGELFF. The CDR3 bases are TGTGCCAGTACCTGGACAGGGGGCCGAGGGACCGGGGAGCTGTTTTTT. Variable domain in full (rest from reference TRBV19 and TRBJ2-2): DGGITQSPKYLFRKEGQNVTLSCEQNLNHDAMYWYRQDPGQGLRLIYYSQIVNDFQKGDIAEGYSVSREKKESFPLTVTSAQKNPTAFYLCASTWTGGRGTGELFFGEGSRLTVL.

The genes are TRBV7-9 and TRBJ2-3; 10 bases are shared with TRBD2. Per germline, CDR1 SEHNR and CDR2 FQNEAQ (reference sequence). The J segment lost 2 bases and the V segment lost 4 bases, leaving 6 bases of the junction unmatched. The CDR3 sequence is 16 residues long. This CDR3 reads CASSSRAGGDTDTQYF. The CDR3 DNA sequence: TGTGCCAGCAGCTCACGAGCGGGAGGGGACACAGATACGCAGTATTTT.

The chain joins TRBV20-1 to TRBJ2-2; D might be TRBD2 (6 bases). This CDR3 comprises 15 residues. Germline CDR1 reads DFQATT; CDR2 reads SNEGSKA (reference sequence). The ends were cut back, 3 bases at V and 3 bases at J, with 14 bases in the middle. The CDR3 DNA sequence: TGCAGTGCTAGTGGTTTGGGGGGATACACCGGGGAGCTGTTTTTT. Amino acids: CSASGLGGYTGELFF.

The chain combines TRBV5-8 with TRBJ1-4; D gene unclear. The CDR3 length is 16 residues. V was shortened by 0 bases and J by 3 bases, with 12 bases between the two germline ends. Germline CDR1 is SGHTS and CDR2 is YDEGEE. CDR3 amino acids: CASSLGELLSNEKLFF. The CDR3 DNA reads as TGTGCCAGCAGCTTGGGGGAGCTCCTGTCTAATGAAAAACTGTTTTTT. The complete variable domain, with remaining parts taken from reference TRBV5-8 and TRBJ1-4, reads EAGVTQSPTHLIKTRGQQATLRCSPISGHTSVYWYQQALGLGLQFLLWYDEGEERNRGNFPPRFSGRQFPNYSSELNVNALELEDSALYLCASSLGELLSNEKLFFGSGTQLSVL.

This clone is labeled medium-sized (0.01 to 0.1%). This sequence joins TRBV5-1 and TRBJ2-1, with no clear D. Between the trimmed V and J ends, which lost 0 bases and 3 bases, there was a span of 10 bases. Per germline, CDR1 SGHRS and CDR2 YFSETQ. The CDR3 has 15 residues. The CDR3 loop is CASSLDRPIYNEQFF. CDR3 DNA: TGCGCCAGCAGCTTGGACAGACCTATCTACAATGAGCAGTTCTTC. Variable domain in full (rest from reference TRBV5-1 and TRBJ2-1): KAGVTQTPRYLIKTRGQQVTLSCSPISGHRSVSWYQQTPGQGLQFLFEYFSETQRNKGNFPGRFSGRQFSNSRSEMNVSTLELGDSALYLCASSLDRPIYNEQFFGPGTRLTVL.

The chain joins TRBV19 to TRBJ1-2, with 7 bases aligning to TRBD1. Germline values: CDR1 LNHDA, CDR2 SQIVND (reference sequence). The V gene end was trimmed by 11 bases and the J gene end by 0 bases; junction bases not matched to a gene: 9. There are 14 residues in the CDR3. Here the CDR3 DNA reads TGTGCCTGCCGACAGGGCACAGCTAACTATGGCTACACCTTC. Translated, it gives CACRQGTANYGYTF.

The genes are TRBV19 and TRBJ2-5; TRBD1 is a possible D gene (6 bases). Germline V gene sequence: CDR1 LNHDA, CDR2 SQIVND (reference sequence). CDR3 length: 17 residues. V gave up 3 bases and J gave up 2 bases, with 19 bases separating them. The CDR3 protein is CASSISGASPGQETQYF. As DNA, the CDR3 is TGTGCCAGTAGTATTTCAGGGGCGAGCCCGGGACAAGAGACCCAGTACTTC.

The chain recombines TRBV29-1 with TRBJ2-1, with TRBD2 identical over 7 bases. The CDR3 extends over 13 amino acids. The germline V gene has CDR1 SQVTM and CDR2 ANQGSEA. V lost 7 bases, J lost 8 bases, and 11 bases stayed unmatched. DNA for the CDR3: TGCAGCGCTTCGGGACTATCCTCCGATGAGCAGTTCTTC. This sequence encodes CSASGLSSDEQFF.

CDR3 protein: CATSRDLSWQGLYEQYF. CDR3 DNA sequence: TGTGCCACCAGCAGAGATCTATCATGGCAGGGCTTATACGAGCAGTACTTC. The chain has TRBV15 and TRBJ2-7; a weak D match, TRBD1 (5 bases). V was cut by 0 bases and J by 4 bases, with 19 bases left in between. The germline CDR1 and CDR2 sequences are LNHNV and YYDKDF (reference sequence). This CDR3 has 17 residues.

The genes are TRBV27 and TRBJ2-7; 9 bases are a match to TRBD1. The CDR3 covers 17 residues. J lost 2 bases, V lost 3 bases, and 11 bases had no gene match. Germline V gene data show CDR1 as MNHEY and CDR2 as SMNVEV (reference sequence). The CDR3 spells CASSFNPRDRAPYEQYF. CDR3 bases: TGTGCCAGCAGTTTTAACCCCCGGGACAGGGCCCCCTACGAGCAGTACTTC.